This T cell receptor (beta chain) was captured in a study of tumor-infiltrating lymphocytes in primary liver carcinoma. Study information: The patient group consisted of men and women aged 30 to 69 years. General study findings and limits: The 250 largest clones made up significantly more of tumor than blood repertoires (p = 0.039). Paired tumor-adjacent and tumor-blood samples overlapped less than tumor region pairs did.

Constant-region priming of roughly 500 ng total RNA yielded TCR beta cDNA. Amplification in three nested multiplex PCR rounds with slightly modified ARM-PCR gave rise to TCR beta libraries. Rounds one and two of PCR, each of 10 to 11 cycles, were primed with TRBV1-TRBV30 forward primers and a C-beta reverse primer. From the multiplex PCR reads, TCRdb called clonotypes with MiXCR, one entry per CDR3 protein. The sample records over 100,000 distinct CDR3 sequences, 55% to 70% being singletons. This clonotype appeared many times. As yet, its antigen is unknown. This CDR3 region has 13 residues. Germline V gene lookup returns CDR1 SQVTM and CDR2 ANQGSEA. V gave up 3 bases and J gave up 4 bases, with 11 bases separating them. Both RNA and DNA were isolated together from about 21-30 mg of bulk tissue that had not been sorted. Primary liver carcinoma, confirmed by histopathology, was surgically resected.

Sequencing was performed on tumor-adjacent normal liver tissue. The TCR sequence derives from a woman aged 55-69 years with primary liver carcinoma and hepatitis B virus infection. V and J are TRBV29-1 and TRBJ2-3; D is ambiguous. The CDR3 coding sequence is TGCAGCGTTGACGTGGGGTTGCCAGATACGCAGTATTTT. Its translation: CSVDVGLPDTQYF.